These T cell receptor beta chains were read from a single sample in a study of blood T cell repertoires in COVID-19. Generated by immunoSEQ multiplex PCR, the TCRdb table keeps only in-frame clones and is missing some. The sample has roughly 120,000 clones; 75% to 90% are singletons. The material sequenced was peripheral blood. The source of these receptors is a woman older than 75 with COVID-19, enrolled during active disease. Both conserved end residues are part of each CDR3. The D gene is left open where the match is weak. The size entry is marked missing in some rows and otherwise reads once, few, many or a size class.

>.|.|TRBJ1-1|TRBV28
CASSEQGRGFNTEAFF
TGTGCCAGCAGTGAGCAAGGCAGGGGATTTAACACTGAAGCTTTCTTT
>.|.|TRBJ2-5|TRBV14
CASSQGLDRTQYF
TGTGCCAGCAGCCAAGGGTTAGACAGGACCCAGTACTTC
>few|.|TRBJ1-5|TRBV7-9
CASSLTGSNQPQHF
TGTGCCAGCAGCTTGACAGGTAGCAATCAGCCCCAGCATTTT
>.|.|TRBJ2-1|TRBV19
CASTGLRGGEQFF
TGTGCCAGTACCGGACTCCGGGGTGGTGAGCAGTTCTTC
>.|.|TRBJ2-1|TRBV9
CASSVVGGNSSYNEQFF
TGTGCCAGCAGCGTAGTCGGCGGGAATAGCTCCTACAATGAGCAGTTCTTC
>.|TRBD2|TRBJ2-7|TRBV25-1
CASSGSGVYEQYF
TGTGCCAGCTCCGGTAGCGGGGTCTACGAGCAGTACTTC
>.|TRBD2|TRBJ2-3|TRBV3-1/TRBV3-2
CASSQPGLSTDTQYF
TGTGCCAGCAGCCAGCCGGGACTAAGCACAGATACGCAGTATTTT
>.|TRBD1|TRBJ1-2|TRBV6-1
CASSDRKNRGLGDGYTF
TGTGCCAGCAGTGACAGAAAAAACAGGGGCCTCGGGGATGGCTACACCTTC
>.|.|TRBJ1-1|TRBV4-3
CASSQTGVNTEAFF
TGCGCCAGCAGCCAAACGGGGGTGAACACTGAAGCTTTCTTT
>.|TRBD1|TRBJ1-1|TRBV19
CASRRQGLEAFF
TGTGCCAGTAGAAGACAGGGACTTGAAGCTTTCTTT
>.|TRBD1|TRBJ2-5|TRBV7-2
CASSLVQGVETQYF
TGTGCCAGCAGCTTAGTGCAGGGGGTTGAGACCCAGTACTTC
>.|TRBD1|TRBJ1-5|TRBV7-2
CASSLIAGGLRNQPQHF
TGTGCCAGCAGCTTAATAGCAGGGGGCCTTCGCAATCAGCCCCAGCATTTT
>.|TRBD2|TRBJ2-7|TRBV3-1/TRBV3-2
CTSTPRTGGYEQYF
TGTACCAGCACCCCCCGGACGGGGGGGTACGAGCAGTACTTC
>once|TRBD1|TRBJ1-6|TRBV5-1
CASSLAGTGSSPLHF
TGCGCCAGCAGCTTGGCCGGGACAGGGTCTTCACCCCTCCACTTT
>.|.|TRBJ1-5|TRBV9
CASSVGLGQPQHF
TGTGCCAGCAGCGTAGGCCTCGGGCAGCCCCAGCATTTT
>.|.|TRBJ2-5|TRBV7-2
CASSPNRDIQETQYF
TGTGCCAGCAGCCCAAACCGGGACATCCAAGAGACCCAGTACTTC
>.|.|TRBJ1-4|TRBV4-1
CASSQDGLGAEKLFF
TGCGCCAGCAGCCAAGATGGTTTGGGGGCTGAAAAACTGTTTTTT
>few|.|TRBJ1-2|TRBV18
CASSPGAGVDGYTF
TGTGCCAGCTCACCAGGGGCAGGGGTTGATGGCTACACCTTC
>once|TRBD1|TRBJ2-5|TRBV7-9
CASSQGQGQETQYF
TGTGCCAGCAGCCAGGGACAGGGACAAGAGACCCAGTACTTC
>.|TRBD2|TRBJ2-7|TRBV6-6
CASSQVRAGVEQYF
TGTGCCAGCAGTCAGGTCCGGGCGGGAGTGGAGCAGTACTTC
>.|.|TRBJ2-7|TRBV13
CASSLRLTAYEQYF
TGTGCCAGCAGCTTAAGACTGACAGCCTACGAGCAGTACTTC
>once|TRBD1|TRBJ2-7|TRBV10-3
CAISERDRFEEQYF
TGTGCCATCAGTGAGAGGGACAGGTTTGAAGAGCAGTACTTC
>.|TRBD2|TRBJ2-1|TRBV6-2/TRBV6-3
CASSYRLAGGGGNNEQFF
TGTGCCAGCAGTTATAGGCTAGCGGGAGGAGGGGGAAACAATGAGCAGTTCTTC
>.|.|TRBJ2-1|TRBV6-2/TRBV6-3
CASSHPGSVNEQFF
TGTGCCAGCAGTCACCCAGGATCTGTCAATGAGCAGTTCTTC
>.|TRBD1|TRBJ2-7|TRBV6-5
CASSRQGGHEQYF
TGTGCCAGCAGCCGACAGGGTGGGCACGAGCAGTACTTC
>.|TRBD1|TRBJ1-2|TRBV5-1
CASRTGQEANYGYTF
TGCGCCAGCAGGACCGGACAGGAAGCTAACTATGGCTACACCTTC
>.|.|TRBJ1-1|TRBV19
CASRRTEAFF
TGTGCCAGTCGGAGGACTGAAGCTTTCTTT
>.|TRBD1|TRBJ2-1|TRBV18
CASSVGSGTGSNEQFF
TGTGCCAGCTCAGTTGGCTCGGGGACAGGGTCAAATGAGCAGTTCTTC
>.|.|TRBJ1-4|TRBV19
CASAVNSHRGPTNEKLFF
TGTGCCAGTGCCGTCAACAGTCATAGGGGTCCAACTAATGAAAAACTGTTTTTT
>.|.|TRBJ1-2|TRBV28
CATTQDLYGYTF
TGTGCCACCACTCAGGATCTCTATGGCTACACCTTC
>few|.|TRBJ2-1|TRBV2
CASNQDSSYNEQFF
TGTGCCAGCAACCAGGACAGCTCCTACAATGAGCAGTTCTTC
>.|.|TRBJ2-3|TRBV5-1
CASSLAGGSSTDTQYF
TGCGCCAGCAGCTTGGCCGGGGGTTCTAGCACAGATACGCAGTATTTT
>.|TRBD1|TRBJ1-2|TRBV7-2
CASSSSAGTGNGYTF
TGTGCCAGCAGCTCCAGTGCCGGGACAGGGAACGGCTACACCTTC
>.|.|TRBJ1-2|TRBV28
CASGPRYGYTF
TGTGCCAGCGGCCCTCGCTATGGCTACACCTTC
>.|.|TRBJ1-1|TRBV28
CASSLLDGGNTEAFF
TGTGCCAGCAGTTTACTTGACGGGGGTAACACTGAAGCTTTCTTT
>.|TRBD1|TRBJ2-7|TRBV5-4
CASSSQGPGVFEQYF
TGTGCCAGCAGCTCACAGGGGCCTGGGGTTTTCGAGCAGTACTTC
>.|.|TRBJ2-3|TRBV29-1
CSVERVMVDTQYF
TGCAGCGTTGAGAGGGTTATGGTAGATACGCAGTATTTT
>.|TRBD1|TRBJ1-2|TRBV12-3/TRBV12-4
CASRGTGDGYTF
TGTGCCAGCAGGGGCACAGGGGATGGCTACACCTTC
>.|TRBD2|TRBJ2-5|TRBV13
CASSTRLAGAQETQYF
TGTGCCAGCAGCACCCGACTAGCGGGAGCCCAAGAGACCCAGTACTTC
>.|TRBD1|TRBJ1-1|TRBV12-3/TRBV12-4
CASSLIRDSEAFF
TGTGCCAGCAGTTTAATCCGGGACAGTGAAGCTTTCTTT
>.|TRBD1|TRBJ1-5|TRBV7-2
CASSADRGRRQPQHF
TGTGCCAGCAGCGCGGACAGGGGGAGGCGTCAGCCCCAGCATTTT
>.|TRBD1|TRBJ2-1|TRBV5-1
CASSFGTGGYNEQFF
TGCGCCAGCAGCTTCGGGACAGGAGGCTACAATGAGCAGTTCTTC
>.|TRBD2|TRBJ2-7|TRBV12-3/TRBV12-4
CASSLAGVSEQYF
TGTGCCAGCAGTCTTGCGGGAGTAAGTGAGCAGTACTTC
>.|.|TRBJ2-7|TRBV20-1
CSASRGASYEQYF
TGCAGTGCTAGTCGGGGGGCCTCCTACGAGCAGTACTTC
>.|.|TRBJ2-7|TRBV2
CASGTAAEQYF
TGTGCCAGCGGGACTGCGGCCGAGCAGTACTTC
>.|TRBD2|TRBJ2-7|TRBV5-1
CASSYGTSGRTSYEQYF
TGCGCCAGCAGCTATGGGACTAGCGGGAGAACCTCCTACGAGCAGTACTTC
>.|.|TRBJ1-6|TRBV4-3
CASSQVLENSPLHF
TGCGCCAGCAGCCAAGTTCTCGAGAATTCACCCCTCCACTTT
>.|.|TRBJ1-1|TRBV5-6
CASSFWWGHATLNTEAFF
TGTGCCAGCAGCTTTTGGTGGGGACACGCGACTTTGAACACTGAAGCTTTCTTT
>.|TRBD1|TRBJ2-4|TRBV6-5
CASSYSRQGAKNIQYF
TGTGCCAGCAGTTACTCGCGGCAGGGGGCTAAAAACATTCAGTACTTC
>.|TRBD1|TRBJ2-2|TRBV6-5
CASSWQGANTGELFF
TGTGCCAGCAGTTGGCAGGGGGCGAACACCGGGGAGCTGTTTTTT
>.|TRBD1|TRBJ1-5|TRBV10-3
CAITQDRNQPQHF
TGTGCCATCACTCAGGACAGGAATCAGCCCCAGCATTTT
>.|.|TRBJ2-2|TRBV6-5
CASTPGVTGELFF
TGTGCCAGCACTCCAGGGGTTACCGGGGAGCTGTTTTTT
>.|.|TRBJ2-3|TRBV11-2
CASSLEQAMGDTQYF
TGTGCCAGCAGCTTAGAACAGGCAATGGGAGATACGCAGTATTTT
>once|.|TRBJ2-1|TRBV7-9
CASSLGLGDTYNEQFF
TGTGCCAGCAGCTTAGGTCTAGGGGACACCTACAATGAGCAGTTCTTC
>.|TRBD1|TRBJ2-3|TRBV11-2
CASSGQGKADTQYF
TGTGCCAGCAGCGGACAGGGGAAGGCAGATACGCAGTATTTT
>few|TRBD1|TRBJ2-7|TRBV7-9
CASSLSGGYEQYF
TGTGCCAGCAGCTTGTCAGGGGGCTACGAGCAGTACTTC
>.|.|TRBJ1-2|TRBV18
CASSPRTEAGFDSTF
TGTGCCAGCTCACCCCGAACAGAGGCGGGGTTCGATAGCACCTTC
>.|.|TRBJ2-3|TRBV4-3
CASSQDLRRDPPDTQYF
TGCGCCAGCAGCCAAGATCTGCGGCGGGACCCTCCAGATACGCAGTATTTT